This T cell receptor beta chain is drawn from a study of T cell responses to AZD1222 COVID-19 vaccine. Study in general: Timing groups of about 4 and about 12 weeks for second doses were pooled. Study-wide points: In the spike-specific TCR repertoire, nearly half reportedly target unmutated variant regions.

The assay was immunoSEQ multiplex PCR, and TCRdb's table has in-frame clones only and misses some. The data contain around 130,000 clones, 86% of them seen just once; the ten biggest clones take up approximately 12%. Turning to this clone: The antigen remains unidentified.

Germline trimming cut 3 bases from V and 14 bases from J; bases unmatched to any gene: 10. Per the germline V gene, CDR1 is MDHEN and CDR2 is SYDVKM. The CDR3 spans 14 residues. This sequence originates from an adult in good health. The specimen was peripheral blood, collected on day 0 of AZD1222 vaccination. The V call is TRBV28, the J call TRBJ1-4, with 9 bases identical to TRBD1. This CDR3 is CASSFPGTGRNLFF. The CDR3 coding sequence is TGTGCCAGCAGTTTTCCCGGGACAGGGAGGAATCTGTTTTTT.